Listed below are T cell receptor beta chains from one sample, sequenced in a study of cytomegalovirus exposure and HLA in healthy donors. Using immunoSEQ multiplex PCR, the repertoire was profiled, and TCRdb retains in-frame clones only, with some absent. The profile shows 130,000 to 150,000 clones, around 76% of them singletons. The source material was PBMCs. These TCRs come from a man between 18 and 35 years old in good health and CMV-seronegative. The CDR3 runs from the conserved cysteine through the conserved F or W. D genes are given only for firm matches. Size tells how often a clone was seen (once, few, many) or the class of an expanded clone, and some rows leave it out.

cdr3_nt: TGTGCCAGCAGCTTGTATTCGACAGGGAGAAGCTATGGCTACACCTTC
cdr3_aa: CASSLYSTGRSYGYTF
v_call: TRBV5-4
clone_size: once
j_call: TRBJ1-2
d_call: TRBD1

cdr3_nt: TGTGCCATCAGTGATGGCGGGGGGCAGGAGACCCAGTACTTC
cdr3_aa: CAISDGGGQETQYF
v_call: TRBV10-3
clone_size: .
j_call: TRBJ2-5
d_call: TRBD2

cdr3_nt: TGTGCCAGCTCACCACCCCCAGGGATTGAAGAGCAGTACTTC
cdr3_aa: CASSPPPGIEEQYF
v_call: TRBV18
clone_size: .
j_call: TRBJ2-7
d_call: .

cdr3_nt: TGTGCCAGCAGTGACTCCCCTGGACAGGGAGTCTATGGCTACACCTTC
cdr3_aa: CASSDSPGQGVYGYTF
v_call: TRBV6-4
clone_size: .
j_call: TRBJ1-2
d_call: TRBD1

cdr3_nt: TGCGCCAGCAGCTTGGCCCCGACGAACAGGGCCCCCAAAAACATTCAGTACTTC
cdr3_aa: CASSLAPTNRAPKNIQYF
v_call: TRBV5-1
clone_size: .
j_call: TRBJ2-4
d_call: .

cdr3_nt: TGTGCCAGTAGTTCCGGGACAGTCCTCTACGAGCAGTACTTC
cdr3_aa: CASSSGTVLYEQYF
v_call: TRBV19
clone_size: once
j_call: TRBJ2-7
d_call: TRBD1

cdr3_nt: TGTGCCTCACCTGGAGGGCTGTTCGCCAAAAACATTCAGTACTTC
cdr3_aa: CASPGGLFAKNIQYF
v_call: TRBV21-1
clone_size: .
j_call: TRBJ2-4
d_call: .

cdr3_nt: TGTGCCAGCAGCTCCGGGACAGGGGCTCAGCCCCAGCATTTT
cdr3_aa: CASSSGTGAQPQHF
v_call: TRBV13
clone_size: .
j_call: TRBJ1-5
d_call: TRBD1

cdr3_nt: TGCAGCGTTCACTTGACAGGGGGCCCAAATCAGCCCCAGCATTTT
cdr3_aa: CSVHLTGGPNQPQHF
v_call: TRBV29-1
clone_size: few
j_call: TRBJ1-5
d_call: TRBD1

cdr3_nt: TGTGCCAGCTCACCAGACGACAGCTATGGCTACACCTTC
cdr3_aa: CASSPDDSYGYTF
v_call: TRBV18
clone_size: .
j_call: TRBJ1-2
d_call: .

cdr3_nt: TGCAGCGTTGTATGGCGGGGGGAGCAGTACTTC
cdr3_aa: CSVVWRGEQYF
v_call: TRBV29-1
clone_size: .
j_call: TRBJ2-5
d_call: TRBD2

cdr3_nt: TGTGCCAGCAGCAAATTCCGGGGAGATACGCAGTATTTT
cdr3_aa: CASSKFRGDTQYF
v_call: TRBV4-2
clone_size: .
j_call: TRBJ2-3
d_call: .

cdr3_nt: TGTGCCAGCAGCTTAAATCCTGGGGGGGAGACCCAGTACTTC
cdr3_aa: CASSLNPGGETQYF
v_call: TRBV7-3
clone_size: .
j_call: TRBJ2-5
d_call: .

cdr3_nt: TGTGCCAGCGAAGGGACAGGGGGCGGTGGCTACACCTTC
cdr3_aa: CASEGTGGGGYTF
v_call: TRBV7-8
clone_size: .
j_call: TRBJ1-2
d_call: TRBD1

cdr3_nt: TGTGCCAGCAGTGTAGTCAGGGACAAAAACATTCAGTACTTC
cdr3_aa: CASSVVRDKNIQYF
v_call: TRBV6-1
clone_size: .
j_call: TRBJ2-4
d_call: .

cdr3_nt: TGCGCCAGCAGCCAAGGAACGGGTAAGAACAATGAGCAGTTCTTC
cdr3_aa: CASSQGTGKNNEQFF
v_call: TRBV4-1
clone_size: .
j_call: TRBJ2-1
d_call: .

cdr3_nt: TGTGCCAGCGGTGACAGGGATATCTATGGCTACACCTTC
cdr3_aa: CASGDRDIYGYTF
v_call: TRBV2
clone_size: .
j_call: TRBJ1-2
d_call: TRBD1

cdr3_nt: TGTGCCAGCCGGCCGGGGGGGTTGAATGGCTACACCTTC
cdr3_aa: CASRPGGLNGYTF
v_call: TRBV19
clone_size: once
j_call: TRBJ1-2
d_call: .

cdr3_nt: TGTGGAGCAGGCGACTCTGGGGCCAACGTCCTGACTTTC
cdr3_aa: CGAGDSGANVLTF
v_call: TRBV19
clone_size: .
j_call: TRBJ2-6
d_call: .

cdr3_nt: TGTGCCATCAGGGGGACAGGTCAAGAGACCCAGCACTTC
cdr3_aa: CAIRGTGQETQHF
v_call: TRBV10-3
clone_size: .
j_call: TRBJ2-5
d_call: TRBD1

cdr3_nt: TGTGCCAGCAGTTATCGGGGGGACTCCTACGAGCAGTACTTC
cdr3_aa: CASSYRGDSYEQYF
v_call: TRBV6-5
clone_size: .
j_call: TRBJ2-7
d_call: TRBD2

cdr3_nt: TGTGCCAGCACCGAGTGGAGGGCAGAAGAAGAGACCCAGTACTTC
cdr3_aa: CASTEWRAEEETQYF
v_call: TRBV7-9
clone_size: .
j_call: TRBJ2-5
d_call: .

cdr3_nt: TGTGCCAGCAGCTTACGGGGGAACTCGAACACTGAAGCTTTCTTT
cdr3_aa: CASSLRGNSNTEAFF
v_call: TRBV7-6
clone_size: .
j_call: TRBJ1-1
d_call: .

cdr3_nt: TGTGCCAGCAGCATGAGGACTGAAGCTTTCTTT
cdr3_aa: CASSMRTEAFF
v_call: TRBV5-8
clone_size: .
j_call: TRBJ1-1
d_call: .

cdr3_nt: TGTGCCAGCAGTGAAGGGGCAGCAGGGCCAGATACGCAGTATTTT
cdr3_aa: CASSEGAAGPDTQYF
v_call: TRBV25-1
clone_size: .
j_call: TRBJ2-3
d_call: .

cdr3_nt: TGTGCCAGCTCACCAGGGACAGAGGGAAGAGGAAACACCATATATTTT
cdr3_aa: CASSPGTEGRGNTIYF
v_call: TRBV18
clone_size: .
j_call: TRBJ1-3
d_call: TRBD1

cdr3_nt: TGTGCCAGCAGTTTAAGGTGGGCCATGGAAGCTTTCTTT
cdr3_aa: CASSLRWAMEAFF
v_call: TRBV27
clone_size: .
j_call: TRBJ1-1
d_call: .

cdr3_nt: TGTGCTAGCAGCGACGCGACTAGCGGGAGTGCGGAGACCCAGTACTTC
cdr3_aa: CASSDATSGSAETQYF
v_call: TRBV5-4
clone_size: .
j_call: TRBJ2-5
d_call: TRBD2

cdr3_nt: TGTGCCAGCAGCTCAACGGAGGACAGTAGCACAGATACGCAGTATTTT
cdr3_aa: CASSSTEDSSTDTQYF
v_call: TRBV7-9
clone_size: few
j_call: TRBJ2-3
d_call: .

cdr3_nt: TGCGCCAGCAGCTCCTTTTCGAGCGGGGGGGCGCAAGATACGCAGTATTTT
cdr3_aa: CASSSFSSGGAQDTQYF
v_call: TRBV5-1
clone_size: .
j_call: TRBJ2-3
d_call: TRBD2